This TCR beta chain was retrieved from a study of CD8 T cells in ankylosing spondylitis (TCRdb year 2017). For the study in its entirety: To find TCR variants linked to disease, the study profiled T cell receptor beta repertoires in ankylosing spondylitis patients and healthy donors. The full study cohort comprised around 25 ankylosing spondylitis patients and 85 to 120 healthy donors. Peripheral blood samples were taken, and synovial fluid was additionally collected from ankylosing spondylitis patients. What the work shows at the level of the full study, not this receptor alone: The disease-linked clones were reported as significantly enriched in matched synovial fluid samples from ankylosing spondylitis patients. The disease-linked clones had a CD8+ phenotype and were found at relatively low frequencies in peripheral blood. Some of the motif variants had been reported before in the synovial fluid and blood of reactive arthritis patients, a finding that suggests common disease-initiation mechanisms. A TCR beta motif of several highly homologous amino acid variants appeared characteristic of blood from ankylosing spondylitis patients.

Sequencing was carried out with an Illumina HiSeq 2500. Quantitative 5'-RACE with molecular barcodes was used to prepare TCR beta libraries. Concerning the study's data processing: A new computational method based on a probabilistic model of VDJ rearrangement was used to identify disease-linked TCR variants. The public reads were reprocessed in TCRdb via fastp at Q25 and MiXCR, keeping in-frame beta chains. Each record represents a unique CDR3 protein, reported with the most common genes and DNA among its rows. These V and J calls are TCRdb output, not the study's own analysis. Here the sample has around 480,000 distinct CDR3 sequences; roughly 18% occur a single time. Around 0.92% of the sample is held by the ten biggest clonotypes. Reading the germline V gene gives CDR1 SGHRS and CDR2 YFSETQ. The CDR3 spans 14 residues, from the cysteine through the phenylalanine. The sequence is cut down to CDR3 DNA, 42 bases in frame from base 1. V and J lose 0 bases and 7 bases, and a span of 14 bases separates them.

This clonotype was observed a handful of times. No antigen is known for it. The record has no base qualities; no much larger clone is one base away. The specimen was blood, either unsorted or a sorted T cell fraction (not recorded which). This sequence uses TRBV5-1 and TRBJ2-7, with an unclear D gene assignment. This receptor was taken from a male donor with ankylosing spondylitis. The CDR3 region reads CASSLELHLGEQYF. The DNA reads as follows: TGCGCCAGCAGCTTGGAACTTCACCTCGGGGAGCAGTACTTC.